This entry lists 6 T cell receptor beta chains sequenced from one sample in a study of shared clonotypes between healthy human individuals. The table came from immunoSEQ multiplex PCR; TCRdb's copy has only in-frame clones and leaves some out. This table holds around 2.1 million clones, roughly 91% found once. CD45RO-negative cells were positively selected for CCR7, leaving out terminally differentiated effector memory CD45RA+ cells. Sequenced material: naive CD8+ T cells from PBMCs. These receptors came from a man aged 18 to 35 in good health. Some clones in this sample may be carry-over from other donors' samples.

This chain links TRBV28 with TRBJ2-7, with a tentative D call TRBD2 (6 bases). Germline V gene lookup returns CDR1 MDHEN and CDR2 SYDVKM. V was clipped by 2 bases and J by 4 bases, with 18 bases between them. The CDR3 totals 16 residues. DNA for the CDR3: TGTGCCAGCAGTTTAATCCCGACGGCTAGCGAGTACGAGCAGTACTTC. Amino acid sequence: CASSLIPTASEYEQYF.

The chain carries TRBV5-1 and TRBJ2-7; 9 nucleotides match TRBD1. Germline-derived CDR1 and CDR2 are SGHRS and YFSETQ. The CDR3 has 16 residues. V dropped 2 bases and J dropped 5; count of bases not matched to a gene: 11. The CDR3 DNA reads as TGCGCCAGCAGCTTCTTTCCTAACGGACAGGGGAACGAGCAGTACTTC. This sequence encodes CASSFFPNGQGNEQYF.

DNA of the CDR3: TGTGCCTGGGGGGACCCAGGGGATTACAATGAGCAGTTCTTC. Translating gives CAWGDPGDYNEQFF. This chain links TRBV30 with TRBJ2-1; weak D call: TRBD1 (6 bases). Germline loops: CDR1 GTSNPN, CDR2 SVGIG (reference sequence). This CDR3 is built from 14 residues. V was clipped by 5 bases and J by 4 bases, with 15 bases between them.

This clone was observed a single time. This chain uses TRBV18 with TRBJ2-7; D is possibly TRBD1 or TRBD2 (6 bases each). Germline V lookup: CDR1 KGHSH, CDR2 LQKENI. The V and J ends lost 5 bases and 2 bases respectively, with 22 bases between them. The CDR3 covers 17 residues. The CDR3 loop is CASSDTGGPAGTYEQYF. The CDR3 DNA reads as TGTGCCAGCTCAGACACCGGGGGCCCGGCCGGTACCTACGAGCAGTACTTC.

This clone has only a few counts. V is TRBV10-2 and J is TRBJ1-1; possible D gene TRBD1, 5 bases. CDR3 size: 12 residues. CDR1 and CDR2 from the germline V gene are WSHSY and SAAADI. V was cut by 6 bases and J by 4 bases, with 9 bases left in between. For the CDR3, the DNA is TGCGCCAGCAGCAGGGAGGGCACTGAAGCTTTCTTT. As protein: CASSREGTEAFF.

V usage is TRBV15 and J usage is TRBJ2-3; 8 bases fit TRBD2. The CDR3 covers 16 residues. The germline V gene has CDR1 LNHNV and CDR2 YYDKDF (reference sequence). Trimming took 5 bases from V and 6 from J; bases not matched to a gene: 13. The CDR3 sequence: CATSSMGSGVKDTQYF. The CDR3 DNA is TGTGCCACCAGCTCCATGGGTAGCGGGGTGAAGGATACGCAGTATTTT.